Shown below are 30 T cell receptor beta chains from a single sample sequenced in a study of T cell responses to AZD1222 COVID-19 vaccine. Assay used: immunoSEQ multiplex PCR; TCRdb lists only in-frame clones, some missing. This table holds 100,000 or so clones, approximately 88% found once. Here the sequenced sample was peripheral blood, taken on day 0 of AZD1222 vaccination. All receptors derive from an adult in good health.

V usage is TRBV2 and J usage is TRBJ2-4; 7 bases map to TRBD1. The CDR3 consists of 14 residues. The V segment lost 9 bases and the J segment 2 bases; nucleotides outside the gene matches: 7. The germline V gene encodes CDR1 SNHLY and CDR2 FYNNEI. Written as DNA, the CDR3 is TGTGCCAGTTCGACAGGGACAACCAAAAACATTCAGTACTTC. Encoded protein: CASSTGTTKNIQYF.

This clone was found once. CDR3 loop: CASSPVAGAQETQYF. The DNA for the CDR3 is TGTGCCAGTAGTCCGGTGGCAGGGGCCCAAGAGACCCAGTACTTC. This sequence joins TRBV19 and TRBJ2-5; weak D call: TRBD1 (6 bases). Between the trimmed V and J ends, which lost 5 bases and 1 base, there was a span of 14 bases. The CDR3 is 15 amino acids. Germline values: CDR1 LNHDA, CDR2 SQIVND (reference sequence).

The V and J genes are TRBV10-3 and TRBJ1-1; D call uncertain. The germline V gene has CDR1 ENHRY and CDR2 SYGVKD. With 0 bases removed from V and 9 bases from J, the gap between germline ends came to 5 bases. The CDR3 extends over 11 amino acids. Written as DNA, the CDR3 is TGTGCCATCAGTGAGTCAGGGAAAGCTTTCTTT. Translating it yields CAISESGKAFF.

This clone was recorded only once. In nucleotides, the CDR3 is TGTGCCAGCAGTATGGACAGTAATTCACCCCTCCACTTT. It specifies CASSMDSNSPLHF. The chain uses TRBV11-3 and TRBJ1-6, with TRBD1 as a possible D gene (6 bases). Trimming cost V 6 bases and J 6 bases, with 9 bases left between them. The CDR3 is made up of 13 amino acids. Germline CDR1 reads SGHNT; CDR2 reads YENEEA.

This clone has ten or more counts. The chain couples TRBV7-2 to TRBJ2-3; D not certain. The CDR3 runs 13 residues. The V end was cut by 4 bases, the J end by 5 bases, with 10 bases between. Per germline, CDR1 SGHTA and CDR2 FQGNSA. CDR3 coding DNA: TGTGCCAGCAGCTCCAGAAGGGAAGATACGCAGTATTTT. Residues: CASSSRREDTQYF.

DNA of the CDR3: TGTGCCAGCAGCTTCCCAGGGGGGGAGACCCAGTACTTC. Translating it yields CASSFPGGETQYF. The rearrangement links TRBV11-1 to TRBJ2-5; tentative D call: TRBD1 (7 bases). The CDR3 runs to 13 residues. The V gene lost 3 bases and the J gene lost 5 bases, with 10 bases spanning the gap. Germline assignment: CDR1 SGHAT and CDR2 FQDESV (reference sequence).

The CDR3 reads CAQTDFGYGYTF. The DNA for the CDR3 is TGTGCCCAGACCGACTTTGGCTATGGCTACACCTTC. The chain carries TRBV30 and TRBJ1-2; D ambiguous. This CDR3 spans 12 amino acids. V was trimmed by 8 bases and J by 4 bases, leaving 14 bases between them. Looked up from germline, CDR1 is GTSNPN and CDR2 is SVGIG (reference sequence).

This rearrangement joins TRBV11-1 to TRBJ1-6, with D possibly TRBD1 on 6 matching bases. The CDR3 runs to 12 residues. The germline V gene has CDR1 SGHAT and CDR2 FQDESV (reference sequence). V was shortened by 8 bases and J by 13 bases, with 15 bases between the two germline ends. Written as DNA, the CDR3 is TGTGCCAGCGCCGAAGGGGGGGGCCCCCTCCACTTT. Amino acids: CASAEGGGPLHF.

This chain joins TRBV10-3 and TRBJ1-5; TRBD1 is a possible D gene (5 bases). This CDR3 comprises 13 residues. Germline V gene data show CDR1 as ENHRY and CDR2 as SYGVKD. Between the trimmed V and J ends, which lost 8 bases and 6 bases, there was a span of 14 bases. The CDR3 bases are TGTGCCATCTCGGGGGAGGAGAGTCAGCCCCAGCATTTT. This translates into CAISGEESQPQHF.

V is TRBV5-6 and J is TRBJ1-1; no reliable D call. The CDR3 covers 13 residues. The germline V and J ends were trimmed by 0 bases and 0 bases, with 3 bases remaining between them. Per germline, CDR1 SGHDT and CDR2 YYEEEE. The CDR3 nucleotides are TGTGCCAGCAGCTTGGATCTGAACACTGAAGCTTTCTTT. Protein: CASSLDLNTEAFF. The whole variable domain, remainder taken from reference TRBV5-6 and TRBJ1-1, is DAGVTQSPTHLIKTRGQQVTLRCSPKSGHDTVSWYQQALGQGPQFIFQYYEEEERQRGNFPDRFSGHQFPNYSSELNVNALLLGDSALYLCASSLDLNTEAFFGQGTRLTVV.

This clone was seen more than once but under ten times. V is TRBV5-1 and J is TRBJ1-2; TRBD1 is a possible D gene (5 bases). V was clipped by 4 bases and J by 0 bases, with 10 bases between them. Germline V gives CDR1 SGHRS, CDR2 YFSETQ. The CDR3 has 14 residues. The CDR3 nucleotides are TGCGCCAGCAGCCCGGACAATACTAACTATGGCTACACCTTC. Amino acids: CASSPDNTNYGYTF.

The chain combines TRBV2 with TRBJ1-2; the match to TRBD1 covers 7 bases. CDR3 size: 14 residues. Germline trimming cut 4 bases from V and 3 bases from J; bases unmatched to any gene: 5. From germline, CDR1 is SNHLY and CDR2 FYNNEI. The CDR3 here is CASSVSGGYYGYTF. The CDR3 DNA is TGTGCCAGCAGTGTTTCAGGGGGATACTATGGCTACACCTTC. The whole variable domain, remainder taken from reference TRBV2 and TRBJ1-2, is EPEVTQTPSHQVTQMGQEVILRCVPISNHLYFYWYRQILGQKVEFLVSFYNNEISEKSEIFDDQFSVERPDGSNFTLKIRSTKLEDSAMYFCASSVSGGYYGYTFGSGTRLTVV.

This clone has more than one count but fewer than ten. The rearrangement joins TRBV2 to TRBJ2-2; D remains unclear. CDR3 length: 13 amino acids. Looked up from germline, CDR1 is SNHLY and CDR2 is FYNNEI. V gave up 6 bases and J gave up 4 bases, with 9 bases separating them. CDR3 amino acids: CASREKATGELFF. DNA of the CDR3: TGTGCCAGCAGGGAGAAGGCCACCGGGGAGCTGTTTTTT.

This sequence joins TRBV14 and TRBJ1-1; unclear D gene. Between the trimmed V and J ends, which lost 3 bases and 0 bases, there was a span of 8 bases. The CDR3 runs 14 residues. Looked up from germline, CDR1 is SGHDN and CDR2 is FVKESK. DNA of the CDR3: TGTGCCAGCAGCCAGAGTGTCTTGAACACTGAAGCTTTCTTT. Its translation: CASSQSVLNTEAFF.

V is TRBV5-6 and J is TRBJ2-4, with D perhaps TRBD1 (6 bases). The CDR3 has 16 amino acids. Trimming removed 4 bases at V and 2 bases at J, with 16 bases between. Germline values: CDR1 SGHDT, CDR2 YYEEEE. Here the CDR3 DNA reads TGTGCCAGCAGCCTAACGCCCACAGGGACCAAAAACATTCAGTACTTC. Translation gives CASSLTPTGTKNIQYF. Full variable domain (missing parts from reference TRBV5-6 and TRBJ2-4): DAGVTQSPTHLIKTRGQQVTLRCSPKSGHDTVSWYQQALGQGPQFIFQYYEEEERQRGNFPDRFSGHQFPNYSSELNVNALLLGDSALYLCASSLTPTGTKNIQYFGAGTRLSVL.

J is TRBJ1-1 and V is TRBV25-1, with no clear D. Germline CDR1 MGHDK, CDR2 SYGVNS. Deletions cut 3 bases from V and 11 bases from J, with 16 bases between. The CDR3 has 13 residues. CDR3 nucleotide sequence: TGTGCCAGCAGTGACAATTTGGCTGTGGGTGCTTTCTTT. As protein: CASSDNLAVGAFF.

This chain joins TRBV27 and TRBJ1-6, with 7 bases identical to TRBD1. The J segment lost 4 bases and the V segment lost 8 bases, leaving 14 bases of the junction unmatched. CDR3 length equals 17 residues. CDR1 is MNHEY and CDR2 is SMNVEV in the germline V gene (reference sequence). For the CDR3, the DNA is TGTGCCAGCGGGAACAGGGGAGGGGGCGGGTATAATTCACCCCTCCACTTT. The encoded protein is CASGNRGGGGYNSPLHF.

The CDR3 region has the DNA TGTGCCAGCAGCTTATCCGGGGCTACCTACAATGAGCAGTTCTTC. It is translated as CASSLSGATYNEQFF. V usage is TRBV7-7 and J usage is TRBJ2-1; possibly TRBD1 or TRBD2 for D (5 bases each). CDR1 and CDR2 (germline): SSHAT, FNYEAQ (reference sequence). The CDR3 is 15 residues long. The V and J ends lost 2 bases and 2 bases respectively, with 10 bases between them.

The V call is TRBV28, the J call TRBJ1-4; 10 bases line up with TRBD1. Trimming at V came to 5 bases and at J to 7 bases, leaving 7 bases not matched to a gene. CDR1 and CDR2 from the germline V gene are MDHEN and SYDVKM. The CDR3 is 15 residues long. CDR3: CASSIGTGAGEKLFF. CDR3 coding DNA: TGTGCCAGCAGTATAGGGACAGGGGCTGGTGAAAAACTGTTTTTT.

The rearrangement uses TRBV11-2 and TRBJ1-2; unclear D gene. CDR3 length: 13 amino acids. V was clipped by 4 bases and J by 6 bases, with 12 bases between them. Germline loops: CDR1 SGHAT, CDR2 FQNNGV. The DNA for the CDR3 is TGTGCCAGCAGCTCGACGGGCCGCAATGGCTACACCTTC. Translating gives CASSSTGRNGYTF.

The chain combines TRBV7-6 with TRBJ2-2; D is undetermined. Looked up from germline, CDR1 is SGHVS and CDR2 is FNYEAQ. The CDR3 has 16 residues. The V end lost 5 bases, the J end lost 7 bases, and 20 bases lay between the germline ends. CDR3 in DNA: TGTGCCAGCAGCCCACTCGAGTCCGGTATAGGCGGGGAGCTGTTTTTT. It specifies CASSPLESGIGGELFF.

The J gene is TRBJ1-1, the V gene TRBV14; tentatively, D is TRBD1 (5 bases). The germline V gene encodes CDR1 SGHDN and CDR2 FVKESK. This CDR3 is 13 amino acids long. V lost 1 base and J 14 bases, leaving 17 bases between the germline ends. The CDR3 is CASSQAGGVRMFF. The CDR3, as DNA: TGTGCCAGCAGCCAAGCCGGGGGTGTTCGGATGTTCTTT.

This clone was seen only once. J is TRBJ1-4 and V is TRBV19, with D possibly TRBD1 on 6 matching bases. The CDR3 totals 16 residues. CDR1 and CDR2 from the germline V gene are LNHDA and SQIVND (reference sequence). V dropped 5 bases and J dropped 2 bases, with 15 bases sitting between them. CDR3 sequence: CASSFQGPGTNEKLFF. The CDR3 DNA follows: TGTGCCAGTAGTTTCCAGGGGCCGGGGACTAATGAAAAACTGTTTTTT.

To note about this clone: Mismatch with germline at one junction end may stem from a read error. This chain uses TRBV29-1 with TRBJ1-2; TRBD1 agrees at 7 bases. The CDR3 extends over 11 amino acids. The germline V gene has CDR1 SQVTM and CDR2 ANQGSEA. The CDR3 reads CSVVQGGTLSF. The CDR3 bases are TGCAGCGTTGTCCAGGGGGGGACGCTAAGCTTC.

This CDR3 reads CASSEKVGSNSPLHF. In DNA form, the CDR3 reads TGCGCCAGCAGTGAAAAGGTGGGTAGTAATTCACCCCTCCACTTT. The genes are TRBV10-2 and TRBJ1-6; D not resolved. Trimming stripped 3 bases from V and 6 bases from J, with 12 bases between. The CDR3 contains 15 residues. Looked up from germline, CDR1 is WSHSY and CDR2 is SAAADI.

The V call is TRBV5-6, the J call TRBJ2-5, with 9 bases identical to TRBD2. CDR1 is SGHDT and CDR2 is YYEEEE in the germline V gene. J lost 5 bases, V lost 1 base, and 12 bases had no gene match. The CDR3 contains 17 residues. The CDR3 protein is CASSLRYGGGARETQYF. The CDR3 DNA is TGTGCCAGCAGCTTGCGATACGGCGGGGGGGCCCGGGAGACCCAGTACTTC. Full variable domain (missing parts from reference TRBV5-6 and TRBJ2-5): DAGVTQSPTHLIKTRGQQVTLRCSPKSGHDTVSWYQQALGQGPQFIFQYYEEEERQRGNFPDRFSGHQFPNYSSELNVNALLLGDSALYLCASSLRYGGGARETQYFGPGTRLLVL.

This clone was detected only a few times. V is TRBV5-6 and J is TRBJ2-7; TRBD1 agrees at 9 bases. The J segment lost 3 bases and the V segment lost 2 bases, leaving 6 bases of the junction unmatched. The CDR3 contains 15 residues. Germline V CDR1 and CDR2: SGHDT, YYEEEE. DNA for the CDR3: TGTGCCAGCAGCTTAGGGGGGACAGGGTTCTACGAGCAGTACTTC. It specifies CASSLGGTGFYEQYF.

This clone was seen a handful of times. The chain combines TRBV28 with TRBJ1-2, with 9 bases aligning to TRBD1. Trimming at V came to 4 bases and at J to 7 bases, leaving 1 base not matched to a gene. This CDR3 region has 12 residues. Germline CDR1 MDHEN, CDR2 SYDVKM. The CDR3 sequence is CASSWTGAGYTF. The CDR3 bases are TGTGCCAGCAGTTGGACAGGGGCTGGCTACACCTTC.

CDR3 coding DNA: TGTGCCAGCAGCGTAGGGACCGCAGGGGAATATGAGCAGTTCTTC. It codes for CASSVGTAGEYEQFF. This sequence joins TRBV9 and TRBJ2-1; D possibly corresponds to TRBD1 (6 bases). The CDR3 covers 15 residues. The V gene's germline CDR1 is SGDLS and CDR2 YYNGEE. With 0 bases removed from V and 8 bases from J, the gap between germline ends came to 15 bases.

This chain joins TRBV7-8 and TRBJ2-2; D gene uncertain. Trimming took off 5 bases at V and 6 bases at J, with 7 bases between the two ends. CDR1 and CDR2 (germline): SGHVS, FQNEAQ. This CDR3 contains 12 residues. CDR3 loop: CASSTFSGELFF. DNA of the CDR3: TGTGCCAGCAGCACCTTCTCCGGGGAGCTGTTTTTT.